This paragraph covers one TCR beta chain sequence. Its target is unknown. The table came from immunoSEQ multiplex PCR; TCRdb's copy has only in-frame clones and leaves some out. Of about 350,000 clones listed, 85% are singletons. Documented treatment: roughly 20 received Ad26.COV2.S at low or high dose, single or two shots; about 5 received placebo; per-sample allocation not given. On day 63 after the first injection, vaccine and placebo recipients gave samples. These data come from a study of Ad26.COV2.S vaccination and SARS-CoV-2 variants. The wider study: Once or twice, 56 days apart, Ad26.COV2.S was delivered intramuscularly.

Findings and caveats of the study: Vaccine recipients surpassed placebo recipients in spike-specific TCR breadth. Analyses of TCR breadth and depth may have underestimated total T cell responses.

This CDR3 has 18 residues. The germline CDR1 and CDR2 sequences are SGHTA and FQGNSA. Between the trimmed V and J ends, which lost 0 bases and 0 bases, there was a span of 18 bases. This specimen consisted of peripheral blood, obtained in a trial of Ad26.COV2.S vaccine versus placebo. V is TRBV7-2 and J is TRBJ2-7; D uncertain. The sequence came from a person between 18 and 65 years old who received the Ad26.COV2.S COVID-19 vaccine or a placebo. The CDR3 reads CASSLAAISPTSSYEQYF. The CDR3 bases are TGTGCCAGCAGCTTAGCGGCGATTAGCCCAACGAGCTCCTACGAGCAGTACTTC.